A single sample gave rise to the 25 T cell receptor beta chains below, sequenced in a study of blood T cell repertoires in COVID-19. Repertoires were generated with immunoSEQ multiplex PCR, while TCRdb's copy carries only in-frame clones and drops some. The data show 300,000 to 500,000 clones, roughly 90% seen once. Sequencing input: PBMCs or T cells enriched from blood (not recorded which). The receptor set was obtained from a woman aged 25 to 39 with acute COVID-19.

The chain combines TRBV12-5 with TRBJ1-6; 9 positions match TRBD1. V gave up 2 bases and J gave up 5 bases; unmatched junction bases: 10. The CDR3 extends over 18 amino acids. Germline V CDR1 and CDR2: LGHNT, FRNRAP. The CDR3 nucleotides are TGTGCTAGTGGTTTGAAAACACTGACAGGGGGAAATAATTCACCCCTCCACTTT. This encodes CASGLKTLTGGNNSPLHF. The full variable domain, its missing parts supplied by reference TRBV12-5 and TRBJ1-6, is DARVTQTPRHKVTEMGQEVTMRCQPILGHNTVFWYRQTMMQGLELLAYFRNRAPLDDSGMPKDRFSAEMPDATLATLKIQPSEPRDSAVYFCASGLKTLTGGNNSPLHFGNGTRLTVT.

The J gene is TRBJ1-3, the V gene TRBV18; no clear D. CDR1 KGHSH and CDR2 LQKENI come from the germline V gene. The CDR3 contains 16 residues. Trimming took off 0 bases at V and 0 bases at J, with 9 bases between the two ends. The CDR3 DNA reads TGTGCCAGCTCACCACCGGGCACCTTCTCTGGAAACACCATATATTTT. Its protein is CASSPPGTFSGNTIYF. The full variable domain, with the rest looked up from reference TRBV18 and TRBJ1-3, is NAGVMQNPRHLVRRRGQEARLRCSPMKGHSHVYWYRQLPEEGLKFMVYLQKENIIDESGMPKERFSAEFPKEGPSILRIQQVVRGDSAAYFCASSPPGTFSGNTIYFGEGSWLTVV.

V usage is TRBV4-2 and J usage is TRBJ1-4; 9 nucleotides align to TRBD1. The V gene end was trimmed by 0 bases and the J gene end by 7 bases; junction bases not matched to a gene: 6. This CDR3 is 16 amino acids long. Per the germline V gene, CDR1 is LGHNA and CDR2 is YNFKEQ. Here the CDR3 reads CASSQDYGTGSEKLFF. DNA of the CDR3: TGTGCCAGCAGCCAAGATTATGGGACAGGGTCTGAAAAACTGTTTTTT.

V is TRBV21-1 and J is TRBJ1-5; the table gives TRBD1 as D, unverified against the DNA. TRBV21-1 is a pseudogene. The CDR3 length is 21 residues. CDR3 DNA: TGTGCCAGCGGTTACTGTCTGGCGATCGAGAGGACAGGGGGCGCGAGTCAGCCCCAGCATTTT. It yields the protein CASGYCLAIERTGGASQPQHF.

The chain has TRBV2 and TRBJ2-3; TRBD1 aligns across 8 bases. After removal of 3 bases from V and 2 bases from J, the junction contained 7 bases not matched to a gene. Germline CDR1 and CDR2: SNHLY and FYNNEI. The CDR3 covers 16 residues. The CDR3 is CASSDPRQGFTDTQYF. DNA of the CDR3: TGTGCCAGCAGTGACCCCAGACAGGGGTTCACAGATACGCAGTATTTT.

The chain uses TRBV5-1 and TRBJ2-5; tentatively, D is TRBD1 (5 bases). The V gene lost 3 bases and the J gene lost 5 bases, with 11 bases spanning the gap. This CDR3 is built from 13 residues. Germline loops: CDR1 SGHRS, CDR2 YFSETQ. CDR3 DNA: TGCGCCAGCAGCTATGGACATCAGGAGACCCAGTACTTC. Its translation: CASSYGHQETQYF.

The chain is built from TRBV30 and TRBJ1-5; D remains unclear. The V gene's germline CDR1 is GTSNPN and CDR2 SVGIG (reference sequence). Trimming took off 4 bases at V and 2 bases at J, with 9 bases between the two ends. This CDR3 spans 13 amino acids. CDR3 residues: CAWNTEGNQPQHF. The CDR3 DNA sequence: TGTGCCTGGAACACCGAGGGCAATCAGCCCCAGCATTTT. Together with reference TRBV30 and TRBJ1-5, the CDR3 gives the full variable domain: SQTIHQWPATLVQPVGSPLSLECTVEGTSNPNLYWYRQAAGRGLQLLFYSVGIGQISSEVPQNLSASRPQDRQFILSSKKLLLSDSGFYLCAWNTEGNQPQHFGDGTRLSIL.

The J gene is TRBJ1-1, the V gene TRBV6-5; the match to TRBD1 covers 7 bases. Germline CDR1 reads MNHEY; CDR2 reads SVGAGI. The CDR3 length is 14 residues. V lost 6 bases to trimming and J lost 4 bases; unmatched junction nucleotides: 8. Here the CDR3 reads CASSLDRVRTEAFF. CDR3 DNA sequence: TGTGCCAGCAGCCTCGACAGGGTGCGCACTGAAGCTTTCTTT.

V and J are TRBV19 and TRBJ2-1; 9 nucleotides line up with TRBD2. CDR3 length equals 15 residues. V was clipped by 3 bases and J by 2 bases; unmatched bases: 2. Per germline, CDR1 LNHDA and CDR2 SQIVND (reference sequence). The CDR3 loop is CASSMTSGAYNEQFF. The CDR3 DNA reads TGTGCCAGTAGTATGACTAGCGGAGCCTACAATGAGCAGTTCTTC.

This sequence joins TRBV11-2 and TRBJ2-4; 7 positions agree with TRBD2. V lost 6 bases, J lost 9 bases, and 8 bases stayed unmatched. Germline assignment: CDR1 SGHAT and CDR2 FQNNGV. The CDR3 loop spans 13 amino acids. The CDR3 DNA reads TGTGCCAGCAGTCCACGGGGGGTAGGCATTCAGTACTTC. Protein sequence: CASSPRGVGIQYF.

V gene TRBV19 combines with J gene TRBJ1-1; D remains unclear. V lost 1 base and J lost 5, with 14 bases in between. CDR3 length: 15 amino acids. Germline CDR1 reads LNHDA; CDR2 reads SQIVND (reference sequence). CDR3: CASSIVGSGLTEAFF. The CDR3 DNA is TGTGCCAGTAGTATAGTAGGTTCGGGTCTTACTGAAGCTTTCTTT.

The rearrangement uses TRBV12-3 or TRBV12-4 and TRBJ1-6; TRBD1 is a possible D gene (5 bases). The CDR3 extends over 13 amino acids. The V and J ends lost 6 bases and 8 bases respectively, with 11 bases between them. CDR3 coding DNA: TGTGCCAGCAGCCCGACAGTTTATTCACCCCTCCACTTT. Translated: CASSPTVYSPLHF.

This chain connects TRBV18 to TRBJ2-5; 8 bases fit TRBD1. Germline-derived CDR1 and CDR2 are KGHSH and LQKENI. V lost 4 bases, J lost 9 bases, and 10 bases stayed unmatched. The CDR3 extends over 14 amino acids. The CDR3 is CASSHGQGHWAQYF. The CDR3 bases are TGTGCCAGCTCACACGGACAGGGCCATTGGGCCCAGTACTTC.

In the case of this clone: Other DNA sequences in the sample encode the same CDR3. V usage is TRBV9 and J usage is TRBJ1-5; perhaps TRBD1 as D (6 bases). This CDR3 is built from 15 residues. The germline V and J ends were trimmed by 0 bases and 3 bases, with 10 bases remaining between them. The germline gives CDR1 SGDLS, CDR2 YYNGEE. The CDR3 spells CASSVGGQYNQPQHF. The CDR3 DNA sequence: TGTGCCAGCAGCGTAGGCGGACAGTACAATCAGCCCCAGCATTTT.

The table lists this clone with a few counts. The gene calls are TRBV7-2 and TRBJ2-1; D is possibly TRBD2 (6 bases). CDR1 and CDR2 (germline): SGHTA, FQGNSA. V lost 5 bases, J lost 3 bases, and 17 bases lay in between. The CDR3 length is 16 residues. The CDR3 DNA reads TGTGCCAGCAGCCCACCTCCCCAGGGACTCTACAATGAGCAGTTCTTC. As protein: CASSPPPQGLYNEQFF.

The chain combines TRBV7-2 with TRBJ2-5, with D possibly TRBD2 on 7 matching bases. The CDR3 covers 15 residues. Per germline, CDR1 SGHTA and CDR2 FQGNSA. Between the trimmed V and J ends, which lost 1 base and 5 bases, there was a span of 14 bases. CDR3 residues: CASSLVGGAWETQYF. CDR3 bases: TGTGCCAGCAGCTTAGTTGGGGGGGCGTGGGAGACCCAGTACTTC.

Here the CDR3 DNA reads TGTGCCAGCAGCTTTGAGACTACCCGCGGAGATACGCAGTATTTT. Translation gives CASSFETTRGDTQYF. J is TRBJ2-3 and V is TRBV5-8; D is perhaps TRBD2 (5 bases). The CDR3 runs 15 residues. Germline V gene lookup returns CDR1 SGHTS and CDR2 YDEGEE. V gave up 2 bases and J gave up 5 bases, with 15 bases separating them.

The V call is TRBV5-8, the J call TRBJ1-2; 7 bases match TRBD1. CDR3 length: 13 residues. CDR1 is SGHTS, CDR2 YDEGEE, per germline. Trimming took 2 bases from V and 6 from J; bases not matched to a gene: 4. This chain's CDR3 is CASSLTGVHGYTF. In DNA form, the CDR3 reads TGTGCCAGCAGCTTAACAGGGGTACATGGCTACACCTTC.

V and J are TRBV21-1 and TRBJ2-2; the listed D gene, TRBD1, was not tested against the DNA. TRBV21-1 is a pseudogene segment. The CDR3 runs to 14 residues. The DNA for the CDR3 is TGTGCCAGCAGCAACAGGGTTCGGGCCGGGGAGCTGTTTTTT. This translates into CASSNRVRAGELFF.

DNA of the CDR3: TGTGCCAGCAGTGAATATTCCTCCGGCTCCTACGAGCAGTACTTC. Translating gives CASSEYSSGSYEQYF. The rearrangement joins TRBV2 to TRBJ2-7; no definite D call. The CDR3 has 15 amino acids. The germline V and J ends were trimmed by 2 bases and 0 bases, with 11 bases remaining between them. CDR1 is SNHLY, CDR2 FYNNEI, per germline.

CDR3 nucleotides: TGCGCCAGCAGTCAATCCGGACAGGGGCATGGCTACACCTTC. Its translation is CASSQSGQGHGYTF. The V and J genes are TRBV23-1 and TRBJ1-2; 9 positions match TRBD1. TRBV23-1 belongs to the ORF category, with a function that is uncertain. Trimming at V came to 0 bases and at J to 6 bases, leaving 2 bases not matched to a gene. The CDR3 is 14 amino acids.

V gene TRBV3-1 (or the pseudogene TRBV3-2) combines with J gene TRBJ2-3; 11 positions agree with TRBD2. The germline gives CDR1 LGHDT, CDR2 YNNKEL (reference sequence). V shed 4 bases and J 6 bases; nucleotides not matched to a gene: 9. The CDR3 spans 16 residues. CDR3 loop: CASSRLVAGGMDTQYF. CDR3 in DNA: TGTGCCAGCAGCCGCCTGGTAGCGGGGGGGATGGATACGCAGTATTTT.

The CDR3 reads CASSLSGDRETQYF. DNA of the CDR3: TGTGCCAGCAGTCTAAGCGGGGACCGGGAGACCCAGTACTTC. V and J are TRBV6-5 and TRBJ2-5, with 7 nucleotides matching TRBD2. Per germline, CDR1 MNHEY and CDR2 SVGAGI. The V gene end was trimmed by 5 bases and the J gene end by 5 bases; junction bases not matched to a gene: 8. CDR3 length: 14 residues.

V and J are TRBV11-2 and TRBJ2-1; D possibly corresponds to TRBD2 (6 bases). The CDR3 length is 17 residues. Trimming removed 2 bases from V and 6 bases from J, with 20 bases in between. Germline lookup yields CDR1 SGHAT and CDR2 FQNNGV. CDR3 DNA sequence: TGTGCCAGCAGCTTATTGCCAGCGGGCCCCCTAGGCAATGAGCAGTTCTTC. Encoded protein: CASSLLPAGPLGNEQFF.

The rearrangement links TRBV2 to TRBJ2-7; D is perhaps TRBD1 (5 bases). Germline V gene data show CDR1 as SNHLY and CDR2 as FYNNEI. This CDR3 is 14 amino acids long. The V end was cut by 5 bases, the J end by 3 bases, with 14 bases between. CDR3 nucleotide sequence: TGTGCCAGCAGTTCCCAGGGCGCCGACTACGAGCAGTACTTC. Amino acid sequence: CASSSQGADYEQYF.